What follows are 13 T cell receptor beta chains derived from one specimen sequenced in a study of cytomegalovirus exposure and HLA in healthy donors. Data came from immunoSEQ multiplex PCR; TCRdb stores just in-frame clones and leaves some out. The sample has about 260,000 clones, around 90% seen once. The sequenced sample consisted of PBMCs. All receptors come from a woman between 25 and 40 years old in good health and CMV-seronegative.

This clone was seen more than once but under ten times. Additional DNA sequences in this sample encode the identical CDR3. This chain connects TRBV5-1 to TRBJ1-5; D is undetermined. The CDR3 consists of 13 residues. The germline V gene has CDR1 SGHRS and CDR2 YFSETQ. Trimming pared 0 bases from V and 0 bases from J, leaving 1 base between. Written as DNA, the CDR3 is TGCGCCAGCAGCTTGGATAGCAATCAGCCCCAGCATTTT. This codes for CASSLDSNQPQHF.

The rearrangement links TRBV15 to TRBJ2-2; 11 bases are a match to TRBD2. Germline CDR1 LNHNV, CDR2 YYDKDF (reference sequence). The CDR3 loop spans 18 amino acids. Losses at the gene ends were 1 base for V and 1 base for J; bases not matched to a gene: 5. This CDR3 is CATSRAGTSGLNTGELFF. Written as DNA, the CDR3 is TGTGCCACCAGCAGAGCCGGGACTAGCGGACTGAACACCGGGGAGCTGTTTTTT.

V gene TRBV5-4 combines with J gene TRBJ2-2; the match to TRBD1 covers 11 bases. The CDR3 is made up of 17 amino acids. V dropped 3 bases and J dropped 4; count of bases not matched to a gene: 8. Germline V gives CDR1 SGHNT, CDR2 YYREEE (reference sequence). The CDR3 coding sequence is TGTGCCAGCAGCTCGGACAGGGGGCCCGGGGGCACCGGGGAGCTGTTTTTT. Translated: CASSSDRGPGGTGELFF.

V and J are TRBV7-9 and TRBJ2-7; the D is unclear. V dropped 3 bases and J dropped 3 bases, with 12 bases sitting between them. Germline CDR1 is SEHNR and CDR2 is FQNEAQ (reference sequence). This CDR3 is 14 amino acids long. CDR3 sequence reads: CASSFLGLGYEQYF. The CDR3 region has the DNA TGTGCCAGCAGCTTCTTGGGATTAGGCTACGAGCAGTACTTC.

The CDR3: CASSAPGQTYEQYF. Written as DNA, the CDR3 is TGTGCCAGCAGTGCCCCGGGACAGACCTACGAGCAGTACTTC. The V and J genes are TRBV6-6 and TRBJ2-7, with 7 bases fitting TRBD1. This CDR3 is 14 amino acids long. From germline, CDR1 is MNHNY and CDR2 SVGAGI (reference sequence). Germline trimming cut 5 bases from V and 2 bases from J; bases unmatched to any gene: 6.

V and J are TRBV2 and TRBJ1-2; 12 bases line up with TRBD1. The CDR3 runs 18 residues. Germline values: CDR1 SNHLY, CDR2 FYNNEI. Unmatched junction bases numbered 5, after V lost 0 bases and J lost 0 bases. DNA of the CDR3: TGTGCCAGCAGTGAAGCGTCCCGGGACAGGGGGCCTAACTATGGCTACACCTTC. It encodes CASSEASRDRGPNYGYTF.

The gene calls are TRBV28 and TRBJ1-3; tentative D call: TRBD1 (6 bases). Trimming shortened V by 8 bases and J by 4 bases, and 15 bases separated the two germline ends. Germline V lookup: CDR1 MDHEN, CDR2 SYDVKM. The CDR3 has 14 amino acids. For the CDR3, the DNA is TGTGCCAGCTGGTCGGGGGCAGTGGGAAACACCATATATTTT. This sequence encodes CASWSGAVGNTIYF.

The gene calls are TRBV4-3 and TRBJ2-7; D might be TRBD1 or TRBD2, each matching 5 bases. V was trimmed by 0 bases and J by 2 bases, leaving 14 bases between them. Per the germline V gene, CDR1 is LGHNA and CDR2 is YSLEER. The CDR3 sequence is 16 residues long. CDR3 amino acids: CASSQDEGRETYEQYF. The DNA for the CDR3 is TGCGCCAGCAGCCAAGATGAAGGCAGGGAGACCTACGAGCAGTACTTC.

The sample holds one count of this clone. V is TRBV11-3 and J is TRBJ2-7, with TRBD1 matching over 7 bases. CDR3 length equals 17 residues. The germline gives CDR1 SGHNT, CDR2 YENEEA. Trimming cost V 5 bases and J 3 bases; bases outside gene matches: 16. The CDR3 bases are TGTGCCAGCAGCCTAATGACAGGGCCACAAGGACGCTACGAGCAGTACTTC. Amino acids: CASSLMTGPQGRYEQYF.

The chain combines TRBV18 with TRBJ2-3; 9 bases fit TRBD2. V lost 0 bases to trimming and J lost 4 bases; unmatched junction nucleotides: 11. CDR3 size: 18 residues. From germline, CDR1 is KGHSH and CDR2 LQKENI. CDR3 sequence: CASSPPYSGSVRADTQYF. The DNA for the CDR3 is TGTGCCAGCTCACCACCCTATAGCGGGAGCGTTCGCGCAGATACGCAGTATTTT. The entire variable domain, with the rest obtained from reference TRBV18 and TRBJ2-3, is as follows: NAGVMQNPRHLVRRRGQEARLRCSPMKGHSHVYWYRQLPEEGLKFMVYLQKENIIDESGMPKERFSAEFPKEGPSILRIQQVVRGDSAAYFCASSPPYSGSVRADTQYFGPGTRLTVL.

The rearrangement uses TRBV18 and TRBJ2-7; 9 bases are shared with TRBD2. V shed 2 bases and J 3 bases; nucleotides not matched to a gene: 8. Germline values: CDR1 KGHSH, CDR2 LQKENI. CDR3 length: 16 residues. CDR3 region: CASSPGAGTSRYEQYF. The CDR3 DNA reads as TGTGCCAGCTCACCAGGGGCGGGGACTAGCCGCTACGAGCAGTACTTC.

The chain combines TRBV12-5 with TRBJ2-1, with TRBD2 matching 14 bases. The CDR3 totals 15 residues. Germline values: CDR1 LGHNT, CDR2 FRNRAP. V trimming: 5 bases; J trimming: 6 bases; junction bases outside the gene matches: 3. CDR3 nucleotides: TGTGCTAGTGGTCGCGGGACTAGCGGGGGCAATGAGCAGTTCTTC. This sequence encodes CASGRGTSGGNEQFF.

The chain has TRBV9 and TRBJ2-5; D gene uncertain. Germline CDR1 SGDLS, CDR2 YYNGEE. The V and J ends lost 4 bases and 5 bases respectively, with 15 bases between them. CDR3 length: 14 residues. CDR3 coding DNA: TGTGCCAGCAGCCCCGGCGGCCCCAGGGAGACCCAGTACTTC. Encoded protein: CASSPGGPRETQYF.